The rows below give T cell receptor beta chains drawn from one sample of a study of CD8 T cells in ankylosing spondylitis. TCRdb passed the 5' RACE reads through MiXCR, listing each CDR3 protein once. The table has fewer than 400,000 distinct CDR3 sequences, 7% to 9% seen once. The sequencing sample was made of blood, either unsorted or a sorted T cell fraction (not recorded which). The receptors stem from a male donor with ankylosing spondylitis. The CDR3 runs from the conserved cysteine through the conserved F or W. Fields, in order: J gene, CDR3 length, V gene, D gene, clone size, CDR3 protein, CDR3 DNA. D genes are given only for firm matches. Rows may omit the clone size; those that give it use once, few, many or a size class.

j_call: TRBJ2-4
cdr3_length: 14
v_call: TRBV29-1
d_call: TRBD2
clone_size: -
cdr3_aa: CSAGLAGAKNIQYF
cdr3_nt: TGCAGCGCGGGACTAGCGGGGGCCAAAAACATTCAGTACTTC

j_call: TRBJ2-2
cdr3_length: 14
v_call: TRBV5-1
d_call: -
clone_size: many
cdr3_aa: CASSLELFTGELFF
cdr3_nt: TGCGCCAGCAGCCTGGAGCTTTTCACCGGGGAGCTGTTTTTT

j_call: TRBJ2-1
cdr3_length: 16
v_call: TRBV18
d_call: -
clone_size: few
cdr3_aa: CASSPPPQGAYNEQFF
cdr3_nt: TGTGCCAGCTCACCACCCCCGCAGGGCGCCTACAATGAGCAGTTCTTC

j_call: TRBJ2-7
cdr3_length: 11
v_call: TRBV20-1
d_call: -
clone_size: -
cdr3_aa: CSAMDSYEQYF
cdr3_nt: TGCAGTGCAATGGACAGCTACGAGCAGTACTTC

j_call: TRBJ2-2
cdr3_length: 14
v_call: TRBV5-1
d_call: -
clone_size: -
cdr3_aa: CASSLEGVTGELFF
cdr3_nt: TGCGCCAGCAGCTTGGAGGGGGTTACCGGGGAGCTGTTTTTT

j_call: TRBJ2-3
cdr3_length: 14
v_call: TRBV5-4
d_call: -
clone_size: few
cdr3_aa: CASSTPRDGDTQYF
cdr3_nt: TGTGCCAGCAGCACACCTAGGGACGGAGATACGCAGTATTTT

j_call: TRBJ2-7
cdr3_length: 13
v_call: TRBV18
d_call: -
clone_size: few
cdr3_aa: CASSPVPEGEQYF
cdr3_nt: TGTGCCAGCTCACCGGTCCCTGAGGGGGAGCAGTACTTC

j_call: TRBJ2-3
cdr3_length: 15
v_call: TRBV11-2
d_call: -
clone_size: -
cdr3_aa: CASSLGPRGTDTQYF
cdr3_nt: TGTGCCAGCAGCTTAGGCCCCAGGGGCACAGATACGCAGTATTTT

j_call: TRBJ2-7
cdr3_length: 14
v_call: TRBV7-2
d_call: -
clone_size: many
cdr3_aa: CASSETGFSYEQYF
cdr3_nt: TGTGCCAGCAGCGAAACAGGGTTCTCCTACGAGCAGTACTTC

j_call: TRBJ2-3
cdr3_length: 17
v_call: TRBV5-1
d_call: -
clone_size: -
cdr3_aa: CASSLDVVTSFTDTQYF
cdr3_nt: TGCGCCAGCAGCTTGGATGTCGTCACCTCCTTCACAGATACGCAGTATTTT

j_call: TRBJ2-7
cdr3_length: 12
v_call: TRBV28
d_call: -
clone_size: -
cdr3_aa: CASSLYGYEQYF
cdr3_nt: TGTGCCAGCAGTTTATATGGATACGAGCAGTACTTC

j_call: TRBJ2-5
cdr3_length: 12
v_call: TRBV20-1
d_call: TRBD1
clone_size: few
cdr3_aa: CSGDREQETQYF
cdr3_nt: TGCAGTGGGGACAGAGAGCAAGAGACCCAGTACTTC

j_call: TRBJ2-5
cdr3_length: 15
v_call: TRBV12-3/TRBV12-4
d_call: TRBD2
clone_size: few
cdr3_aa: CARKGTSGIQETQYF
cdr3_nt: TGTGCCAGAAAAGGGACTAGCGGGATTCAAGAGACCCAGTACTTC

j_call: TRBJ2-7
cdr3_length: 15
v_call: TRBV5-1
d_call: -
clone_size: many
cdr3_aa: CASSLYYTAEFEQYF
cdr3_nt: TGCGCCAGCAGCTTGTACTATACGGCGGAGTTCGAGCAGTACTTC

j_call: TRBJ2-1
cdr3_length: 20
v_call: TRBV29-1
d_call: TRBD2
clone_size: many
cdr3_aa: CSVEGGALAGGSSSYNEQFF
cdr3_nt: TGCAGCGTTGAAGGCGGTGCCCTAGCGGGAGGTTCCAGCTCCTACAATGAGCAGTTCTTC

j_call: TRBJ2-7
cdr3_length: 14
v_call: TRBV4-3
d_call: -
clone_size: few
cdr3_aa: CASSQDFNSYEQYF
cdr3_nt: TGCGCCAGCAGCCAAGATTTCAACTCCTACGAGCAGTACTTC

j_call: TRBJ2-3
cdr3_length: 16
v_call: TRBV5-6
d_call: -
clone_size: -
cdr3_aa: CASSLRLGLGTDTQYF
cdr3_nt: TGTGCCAGCAGCTTGCGGTTGGGACTGGGCACAGATACGCAGTATTTT

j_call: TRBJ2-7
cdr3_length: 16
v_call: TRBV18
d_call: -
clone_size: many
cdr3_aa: CASSELAVRSSYEQYF
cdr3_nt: TGTGCCAGCTCAGAGTTAGCGGTAAGGAGCTCCTACGAGCAGTACTTC

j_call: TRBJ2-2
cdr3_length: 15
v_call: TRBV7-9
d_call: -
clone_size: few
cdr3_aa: CASSPSQQGTGELFF
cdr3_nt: TGTGCCAGCAGCCCTTCACAACAGGGAACCGGGGAGCTGTTTTTT

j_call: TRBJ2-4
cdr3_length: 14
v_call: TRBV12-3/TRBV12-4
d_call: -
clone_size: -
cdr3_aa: CASSGGEAKNIQYF
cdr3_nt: TGTGCCAGCAGTGGAGGGGAGGCCAAAAACATTCAGTACTTC

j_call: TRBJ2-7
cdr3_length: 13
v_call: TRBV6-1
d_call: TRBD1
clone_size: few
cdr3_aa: CASKGQGTYEQYF
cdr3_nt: TGTGCCAGCAAGGGACAGGGAACCTACGAGCAGTACTTC

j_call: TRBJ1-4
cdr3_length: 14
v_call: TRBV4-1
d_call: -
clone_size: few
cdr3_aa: CAIYRNSTNEKLFF
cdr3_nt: TGCGCCATATACAGGAATTCAACTAATGAAAAACTGTTTTTT

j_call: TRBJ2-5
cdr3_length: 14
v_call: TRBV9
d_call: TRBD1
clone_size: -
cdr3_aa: CASSDQGAQETQYF
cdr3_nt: TGTGCCAGCAGCGACCAGGGGGCCCAAGAGACCCAGTACTTC

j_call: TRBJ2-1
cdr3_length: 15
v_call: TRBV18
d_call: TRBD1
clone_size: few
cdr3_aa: CASSPDRQGMDEQFF
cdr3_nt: TGTGCCAGCTCACCCGACCGACAGGGCATGGATGAGCAGTTCTTC

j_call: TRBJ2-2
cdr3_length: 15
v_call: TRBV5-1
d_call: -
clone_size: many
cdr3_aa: CASSLLGTASGELFF
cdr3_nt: TGCGCCAGCAGCTTGCTGGGCACCGCTTCCGGGGAGCTGTTTTTT